This is a list of T cell receptor beta chains from one sample in a study of radiotherapy plus CTLA-4 blockade in lung cancer. Measured with immunoSEQ multiplex PCR; TCRdb has only the in-frame clones, and not every one. This sample has under 55,000 clones, with roughly three quarters found just once. Sequencing used peripheral blood, obtained from a patient treated with radiotherapy plus ipilimumab. Source of these receptors: a human donor with non-small cell lung cancer who had a partial response to radiotherapy plus ipilimumab. The CDR3 runs from the conserved cysteine through the conserved F or W. A D gene is named only where the DNA matches it firmly.

J,D,V,DNA,CDR3
TRBJ1-6,NA,TRBV9,TGTGCCAGCAGCGCTATTGAAGAGGGCTCCTATAATTCACCCCTCCACTTT,CASSAIEEGSYNSPLHF
TRBJ2-1,TRBD1,TRBV5-1,TGCGCCAGCAGCTCCTCCTGGACAGGGGGCAATGAGCAGTTCTTC,CASSSSWTGGNEQFF
TRBJ1-2,NA,TRBV28,TGTGCCAGCAAGAGAGGAAGTGGCTACACCTTC,CASKRGSGYTF
TRBJ2-1,TRBD1,TRBV29-1,TGCAGCGTGACCGGGACAGGGGCGTACAATGAGCAGTTCTTC,CSVTGTGAYNEQFF
TRBJ2-3,NA,TRBV5-6,TGTGCCAGCAGCGCCGGTAGACTAGTTTCCACAGATACGCAGTATTTT,CASSAGRLVSTDTQYF
TRBJ1-6,NA,TRBV9,TGTGCCAGCAGCGTAGGATCGTGGGAGAATTCACCCCTCCACTTT,CASSVGSWENSPLHF
TRBJ2-7,NA,TRBV7-2,TGTGCCAGCAGCTTCTACCGCGGGGAATACGAGCAGTACTTC,CASSFYRGEYEQYF
TRBJ1-1,NA,TRBV25-1,TGTGCCAGCAGAGGAGGGAGCCCCGATGAAGCTTTCTTT,CASRGGSPDEAFF
TRBJ1-1,NA,TRBV10-3,TGTGCCATCAGTGGGGAACAGGGACGTAACACTGAAGCTTTCTTT,CAISGEQGRNTEAFF
TRBJ2-7,TRBD1,TRBV4-1,TGCGCCAGCAGCCAATCCGGACAGGGGTATGGCGAGCAGTACTTC,CASSQSGQGYGEQYF
TRBJ2-7,TRBD2,TRBV5-1,TGCGCCAGCAGCCGGGGGACTAGCGGCTCCTACGAGCAGTACTTC,CASSRGTSGSYEQYF
TRBJ2-1,NA,TRBV9,TGTGCCAGCAGCGCCGGGACTGGCTACAATGAGCAGTTCTTC,CASSAGTGYNEQFF
TRBJ1-2,NA,TRBV29-1,TGCAGCGCAAGACAGGACCCAAACTATGGCTACACCTTC,CSARQDPNYGYTF
TRBJ2-6,TRBD1,TRBV6-5,TGTGCCAGCTGCCGACAGGGCTCTGGGGCCAACGTCCTGACTTTC,CASCRQGSGANVLTF
TRBJ2-1,TRBD2,TRBV7-3,TGTGCCAGCAGCTTAACGTCCAGCGGGGGGGCAGGTGAGCAGTTCTTC,CASSLTSSGGAGEQFF
TRBJ2-1,NA,TRBV5-5,TGTGCCAGCAGCTTGGGGGGCTGGTGGAATGAGCAGTTCTTC,CASSLGGWWNEQFF
TRBJ1-5,NA,TRBV27,TGTGCCAGCAGCCTGCGAGGCAATCAGCCCCAGCATTTT,CASSLRGNQPQHF
TRBJ2-5,TRBD2,TRBV5-1,TGCGCCAGCAGCTTGGATAGTAGCGGGGGCTGGGGGGAGACCCAGTACTTC,CASSLDSSGGWGETQYF